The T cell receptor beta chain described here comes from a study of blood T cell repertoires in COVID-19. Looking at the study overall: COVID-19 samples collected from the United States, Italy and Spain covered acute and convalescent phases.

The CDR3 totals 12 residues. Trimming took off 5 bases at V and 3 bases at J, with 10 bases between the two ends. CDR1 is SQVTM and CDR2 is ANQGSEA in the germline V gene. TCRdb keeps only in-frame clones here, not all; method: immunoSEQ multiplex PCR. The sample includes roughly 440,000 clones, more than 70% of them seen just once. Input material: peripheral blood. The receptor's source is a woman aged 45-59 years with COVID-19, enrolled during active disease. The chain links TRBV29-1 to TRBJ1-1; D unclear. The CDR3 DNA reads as TGCAGCGTTACGGGTGGTTACACTGAAGCTTTCTTT. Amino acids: CSVTGGYTEAFF.